The next 21 T cell receptor beta chains were all read from a single sample in a study of cytomegalovirus exposure and HLA in healthy donors. Primers included in the PCR were 60 Vbeta and 13 Jbeta primers. Sequencing was performed with immunoSEQ multiplex PCR; in TCRdb, only in-frame clones are kept and a portion is missing. Among about 150,000 clones listed, 73% were seen once. Sequenced sample: PBMCs. These receptors were taken from a woman between 18 and 29 years old in good health and CMV-seronegative.

The chain recombines TRBV5-1 with TRBJ1-2; 8 bases map to TRBD1. The trim removed 2 bases at V and 4 bases at J, leaving 13 bases unmatched. Germline assignment: CDR1 SGHRS and CDR2 YFSETQ. The CDR3 consists of 17 residues. Here the CDR3 reads CASSLMGQDYLGYGYTF. The CDR3 nucleotides read TGCGCCAGCAGCTTAATGGGACAGGACTATTTGGGCTATGGCTACACCTTC.

J is TRBJ1-6 and V is TRBV5-1; the D gene is possibly TRBD1 (6 bases). Trimming stripped 3 bases from V and 7 bases from J, with 11 bases between. The CDR3 spans 14 residues. CDR1 SGHRS and CDR2 YFSETQ come from the germline V gene. The CDR3 nucleotides read TGCGCCAGCAGCTCCGAGGGGGGGAATTCACCCCTCCACTTT. Its protein is CASSSEGGNSPLHF. Supplemented by reference TRBV5-1 and TRBJ1-6, the full variable domain reads KAGVTQTPRYLIKTRGQQVTLSCSPISGHRSVSWYQQTPGQGLQFLFEYFSETQRNKGNFPGRFSGRQFSNSRSEMNVSTLELGDSALYLCASSSEGGNSPLHFGNGTRLTVT.

This chain links TRBV18 with TRBJ1-3, with 9 bases fitting TRBD1. CDR1 and CDR2 from the germline V gene are KGHSH and LQKENI. J lost 4 bases, V lost 3 bases, and 10 bases had no gene match. There are 17 residues in the CDR3. CDR3 DNA sequence: TGTGCCAGCTCACCCTTCACAGGGGGCAAATACGGAAACACCATATATTTT. Its protein product is CASSPFTGGKYGNTIYF.

The V and J genes are TRBV18 and TRBJ2-2; tentatively, D is TRBD1 (6 bases). This CDR3 has 15 residues. Deletions cut 3 bases from V and 2 bases from J, with 10 bases between. Germline V gives CDR1 KGHSH, CDR2 LQKENI. The CDR3 region has the DNA TGTGCCAGCTCACCTCGGACAGACAACACCGGGGAGCTGTTTTTT. Translation gives CASSPRTDNTGELFF.

The chain combines TRBV21-1 with TRBJ2-5; the DNA was not used to check the table's D call, TRBD1. TRBV21-1 is a recognized pseudogene. This CDR3 is 15 amino acids long. The CDR3 bases are TGTGCCAGCAGCTCTACAGACAGTGTTCAAGAGACCCAGTACTTC. This translates into CASSSTDSVQETQYF.

V usage is TRBV19 and J usage is TRBJ2-6; D possibly corresponds to TRBD1 (6 bases). Per germline, CDR1 LNHDA and CDR2 SQIVND (reference sequence). The CDR3 sequence is 15 residues long. The chain's CDR3 is CAVKSEGAGANVLTF. The DNA for the CDR3 is TGTGCTGTTAAGAGCGAGGGGGCTGGGGCCAACGTCCTGACTTTC.

The genes are TRBV5-1 and TRBJ2-5; D uncertain. V shed 2 bases and J shed 3 bases, with 8 bases lying between them. CDR3 length equals 13 residues. Germline lookup yields CDR1 SGHRS and CDR2 YFSETQ. CDR3 bases: TGCGCCAGCAGCTTTGGCCAGGAAGAGACCCAGTACTTC. It yields the protein CASSFGQEETQYF.

The genes are TRBV6-1 and TRBJ2-4; TRBD2 is a possible D gene (6 bases). This CDR3 contains 13 residues. Germline V lookup: CDR1 MNHNS, CDR2 SASEGT. V was shortened by 5 bases and J by 8 bases, with 13 bases between the two germline ends. This chain's CDR3 is CASSRRGEDIQYF. Written as DNA, the CDR3 is TGTGCCAGCAGTAGGAGGGGCGAGGACATTCAGTACTTC.

This rearrangement joins TRBV4-2 to TRBJ1-1; 8 bases map to TRBD1. The CDR3 runs 15 residues. Trimming cost V 5 bases and J 2 bases; bases outside gene matches: 7. Germline V gene data show CDR1 as LGHNA and CDR2 as YNFKEQ. CDR3 amino acids: CASSESGGVNTEAFF. The CDR3 DNA sequence: TGTGCCAGCAGCGAGTCAGGGGGCGTAAACACTGAAGCTTTCTTT.

This chain uses TRBV7-3 with TRBJ1-1; tentative D call: TRBD1 (6 bases). The CDR3 is 15 residues long. Germline values: CDR1 SGHTA, CDR2 FQGTGA. V lost 2 bases to trimming and J lost 2 bases, with 12 bases between them. CDR3 nucleotide sequence: TGTGCCAGCAGCTTACAGGGGAACTTAAACACTGAAGCTTTCTTT. Amino acids: CASSLQGNLNTEAFF.

The V and J genes are TRBV7-8 and TRBJ2-1, with 9 bases aligning to TRBD2. Trimming at V came to 5 bases and at J to 0 bases, leaving 8 bases not matched to a gene. The CDR3 covers 17 residues. In germline, CDR1 is SGHVS, CDR2 FQNEAQ. CDR3 region: CASSPLGSGSSYNEQFF. CDR3 bases: TGTGCCAGCAGCCCCCTGGGTAGCGGGAGCTCCTACAATGAGCAGTTCTTC.

This clone was detected a few times. V and J are TRBV5-1 and TRBJ1-3; 7 bases map to TRBD1. Germline lookup yields CDR1 SGHRS and CDR2 YFSETQ. CDR3 length equals 16 residues. With V trimmed by 1 base and J by 0 bases, 4 bases remained unmatched. The CDR3: CASSLWAGGSGNTIYF. The DNA of the CDR3 is TGCGCCAGCAGCTTGTGGGCAGGGGGCTCTGGAAACACCATATATTTT.

The rearrangement uses TRBV4-2 and TRBJ2-5, with 8 bases fitting TRBD2. V was pared by 1 base and J by 2 bases, with 12 bases of the junction left unmatched. Per the germline V gene, CDR1 is LGHNA and CDR2 is YNFKEQ. This CDR3 has 18 residues. The CDR3 bases are TGTGCCAGCAGCCAAGTGGGTCGGGGGGGTGGGTGGCAAGAGACCCAGTACTTC. Residues: CASSQVGRGGGWQETQYF.

The V gene is TRBV5-1, the J gene TRBJ2-1; the match to TRBD1 covers 7 bases. Trimming took 4 bases from V and 0 from J; bases not matched to a gene: 7. The germline V gene has CDR1 SGHRS and CDR2 YFSETQ. CDR3 length: 16 residues. Here the CDR3 DNA reads TGCGCCAGCAGCCCCAGAGGGGGCGGCTCCTACAATGAGCAGTTCTTC. It encodes CASSPRGGGSYNEQFF.

This chain joins TRBV19 and TRBJ2-5; 13 positions match TRBD2. The CDR3 runs to 16 residues. V trimming: 5 bases; J trimming: 1 base; junction bases outside the gene matches: 4. Germline V gene data show CDR1 as LNHDA and CDR2 as SQIVND (reference sequence). CDR3 in DNA: TGTGCCAGTAGTCCGGGACTAGCGGGACCCCAAGAGACCCAGTACTTC. Translation: CASSPGLAGPQETQYF.

This clone was counted a single time. The chain uses TRBV4-2 and TRBJ2-3; D perhaps matches TRBD1 (7 bases). CDR3 length: 18 amino acids. V shed 0 bases and J shed 5 bases, with 21 bases lying between them. CDR1 and CDR2 from the germline V gene are LGHNA and YNFKEQ. DNA of the CDR3: TGTGCCAGCAGCCAAGAGACCCCTGGAGGGGGCGCGGTAGATACGCAGTATTTT. Protein: CASSQETPGGGAVDTQYF.

The chain recombines TRBV27 with TRBJ1-5, with D possibly TRBD1 on 5 matching bases. From germline, CDR1 is MNHEY and CDR2 SMNVEV (reference sequence). Trimming shortened V by 6 bases and J by 6 bases, and 15 bases separated the two germline ends. The CDR3 covers 14 residues. The CDR3 protein is CASSQQDGSQPQHF. The CDR3 DNA sequence: TGTGCCAGCAGCCAACAGGACGGTAGTCAGCCCCAGCATTTT.

This clone was seen more than once but under ten times. V gene TRBV10-3 combines with J gene TRBJ1-1, with D unresolved. V lost 6 bases to trimming and J lost 5 bases, with 10 bases between them. CDR3 size: 12 residues. CDR1 is ENHRY, CDR2 SYGVKD, per germline. The CDR3 here is CAIRGGGTEAFF. The CDR3 DNA is TGTGCCATCAGGGGTGGAGGAACTGAAGCTTTCTTT.

The chain employs TRBV5-1 and TRBJ2-7; D gene uncertain. This CDR3 region has 12 residues. V lost 0 bases and J 5 bases, leaving 6 bases between the germline ends. The germline gives CDR1 SGHRS, CDR2 YFSETQ. CDR3 amino acids: CASSLDINEQYF. The CDR3 DNA follows: TGCGCCAGCAGCTTGGACATCAACGAGCAGTACTTC. The full variable domain, completed using reference TRBV5-1 and TRBJ2-7, is KAGVTQTPRYLIKTRGQQVTLSCSPISGHRSVSWYQQTPGQGLQFLFEYFSETQRNKGNFPGRFSGRQFSNSRSEMNVSTLELGDSALYLCASSLDINEQYFGPGTRLTVT.

The V gene is TRBV12-1, the J gene TRBJ2-7; the table calls TRBD2, which could not be checked here. TRBV12-1 is a pseudogene. CDR3 size: 13 residues. The CDR3 spells CASSHRERREQYF. The DNA of the CDR3 is TGTGCCAGCAGCCACCGTGAGAGGCGTGAGCAGTACTTC.

The chain links TRBV10-3 to TRBJ1-1, with 8 bases aligning to TRBD1. V was clipped by 6 bases and J by 3 bases; unmatched bases: 6. There are 14 residues in the CDR3. Germline CDR1 is ENHRY and CDR2 is SYGVKD. DNA of the CDR3: TGTGCCATCAGCCCAGGGGGCGGTGACACTGAAGCTTTCTTT. Residues: CAISPGGGDTEAFF.